Below, 28 T cell receptor beta chains from the same sample are listed, as sequenced in a study of T-cell memory formation after mild COVID-19. TCRdb ran MiXCR on the 5' RACE reads and lists one entry per CDR3 protein. Here the sample spans under 650,000 distinct CDR3 sequences, more than 15% being singletons. The specimen was PBMCs or a T cell subset sorted from them (not recorded which). These receptors originate from an adult woman who had mild COVID-19 (a few samples of this study predate the infection). Cell type and time point are not known.

This chain links TRBV7-3 with TRBJ2-3, with D possibly being TRBD2 (6 bases). This CDR3 is 14 amino acids long. V was pared by 5 bases and J by 2 bases, with 11 bases between. The germline CDR1 and CDR2 sequences are SGHTA and FQGTGA. CDR3 amino acids: CASSRGGYTDTQYF. CDR3 nucleotide sequence: TGTGCCAGCAGCCGGGGAGGCTACACAGATACGCAGTATTTT. The whole variable domain, remainder taken from reference TRBV7-3 and TRBJ2-3, is GAGVSQTPSNKVTEKGKYVELRCDPISGHTALYWYRQSLGQGPEFLIYFQGTGAADDSGLPNDRFFAVRPEGSVSTLKIQRTERGDSAVYLCASSRGGYTDTQYFGPGTRLTVL.

In the case of this clonotype: Germline and junction disagree at one end, which may indicate a read error. The V and J genes are TRBV4-1 and TRBJ1-1; D remains unclear. This CDR3 spans 15 amino acids. Germline values: CDR1 MGHRA, CDR2 YSYEKL. CDR3 protein: CVSSQEGRANTEAFF. Written as DNA, the CDR3 is TGCGTCAGCAGCCAGGAAGGACGGGCTAACACTGAAGCTTTCTTT.

This clonotype was seen a few times. The chain recombines TRBV7-9 with TRBJ2-7, with 12 bases fitting TRBD2. Germline V gene lookup returns CDR1 SEHNR and CDR2 FQNEAQ (reference sequence). The CDR3 spans 16 residues. The junction had 4 bases not matched to a gene; V was cut back by 3 bases and J by 1 base. CDR3 nucleotide sequence: TGTGCCAGCAGCTTTGGACTAGCGGGAACGTCCTACGAGCAGTACTTC. This translates into CASSFGLAGTSYEQYF.

The chain recombines TRBV3-1 with TRBJ2-5; D tentatively fits TRBD1 or TRBD2 (5 bases each). Germline V gives CDR1 LGHDT, CDR2 YNNKEL (reference sequence). V was shortened by 3 bases and J by 4 bases, with 15 bases between the two germline ends. This CDR3 spans 15 amino acids. CDR3 DNA sequence: TGTGCCAGCAGCCAGCCGGGACGGGATGGAGAGACCCAGTACTTC. Translating it yields CASSQPGRDGETQYF.

This clonotype appeared a few times. The rearrangement joins TRBV7-3 to TRBJ2-1; TRBD2 aligns across 10 bases. The CDR3 extends over 16 amino acids. CDR1 and CDR2 (germline): SGHTA, FQGTGA. The junction had 11 bases not matched to a gene; V was cut back by 4 bases and J by 8 bases. CDR3 protein: CASSSPPSGRNYEQFF. In nucleotides, the CDR3 is TGTGCCAGCAGCTCCCCCCCTAGCGGGAGAAACTATGAGCAGTTCTTC.

In this sample, this clonotype turned up a few times. CDR3 sequence reads: CASSQWASEAFF. The DNA of the CDR3 is TGTGCCAGCAGCCAGTGGGCATCTGAAGCTTTCTTT. The chain uses TRBV6-6 and TRBJ1-1; no definite D call. Germline V gene data show CDR1 as MNHNY and CDR2 as SVGAGI (reference sequence). The CDR3 consists of 12 residues. Trimming took 6 bases from V and 6 from J, leaving 11 bases between them.

This clonotype has just a few counts. The chain links TRBV24-1 to TRBJ2-5, with D possibly being TRBD2 (6 bases). V dropped 5 bases and J dropped 5 bases, with 17 bases sitting between them. CDR1 and CDR2 from the germline V gene are KGHDR and SFDVKD. The CDR3 runs 15 residues. The CDR3 sequence: CATSVGSGGVETQYF. CDR3 sequence (DNA): TGTGCCACCAGTGTCGGGAGCGGCGGTGTGGAGACCCAGTACTTC.

The chain carries TRBV20-1 and TRBJ1-2, with TRBD1 matching 10 bases. V was clipped by 6 bases and J by 9 bases; unmatched bases: 10. The CDR3 is 13 residues long. Germline CDR1 DFQATT, CDR2 SNEGSKA (reference sequence). The CDR3 here is CSARGRDRGSYTF. The CDR3, as DNA: TGCAGTGCGCGCGGCCGGGACAGGGGAAGCTACACCTTC.

This clonotype was picked up a small number of times. The chain has TRBV18 and TRBJ1-5, with unresolved D. The CDR3 is 15 residues long. CDR1 KGHSH and CDR2 LQKENI come from the germline V gene. Trimming took 6 bases from V and 0 from J, leaving 12 bases between them. Here the CDR3 reads CASSSPEISNQPQHF. The CDR3 DNA sequence: TGTGCCAGCTCGTCCCCAGAGATTAGCAATCAGCCCCAGCATTTT.

This clonotype was seen a handful of times. The rearrangement joins TRBV7-3 to TRBJ2-2, with D possibly matching TRBD1 (5 bases). The germline CDR1 and CDR2 sequences are SGHTA and FQGTGA. V lost 0 bases and J 7 bases, leaving 12 bases between the germline ends. The CDR3 loop spans 15 amino acids. The CDR3 region is CASSLTTQGGGELFF. The CDR3 DNA sequence: TGTGCCAGCAGCTTAACTACGCAGGGCGGCGGGGAGCTGTTTTTT.

As to this clonotype: This could be a read error, since a much larger clone is one nucleotide away. The J gene is TRBJ2-7, the V gene TRBV12-3 or TRBV12-4; D uncertain. V shed 2 bases and J shed 5 bases, with 4 bases lying between them. CDR3 length: 11 amino acids. DNA for the CDR3: TGTGCCAGCAGTTTAATGAACGAGCAGTACTTC. It encodes CASSLMNEQYF.

The V call is TRBV6-6, the J call TRBJ1-6; D unclear. V lost 2 bases, J lost 10 bases, and 12 bases lay in between. The CDR3 loop spans 14 amino acids. Germline V CDR1 and CDR2: MNHNY, SVGAGI (reference sequence). The CDR3 spells CASSYDPTGSPLHF. CDR3 bases: TGTGCCAGCAGTTACGACCCGACGGGGTCACCCCTCCACTTT.

The genes are TRBV9 and TRBJ2-1; the D is unclear. The CDR3 has 15 residues. Germline lookup yields CDR1 SGDLS and CDR2 YYNGEE. The ends were cut back, 4 bases at V and 0 bases at J, with 11 bases in the middle. CDR3 coding DNA: TGTGCCAGCAGCTCAGGCGGAGACTCCTACAATGAGCAGTTCTTC. Translation gives CASSSGGDSYNEQFF.

The chain couples TRBV20-1 to TRBJ1-5; 8 bases match TRBD1. The V gene's germline CDR1 is DFQATT and CDR2 SNEGSKA (reference sequence). The CDR3 covers 16 residues. The V and J ends lost 0 bases and 1 base, in that order; junction bases with no gene match: 5. The CDR3 here is CSARELTGESNQPQHF. The CDR3, as DNA: TGCAGTGCTAGAGAATTGACAGGGGAAAGCAATCAGCCCCAGCATTTT.

In its sample, this clonotype was seen a few times. This sequence joins TRBV12-3 or TRBV12-4 and TRBJ1-1; 7 bases match TRBD1. The CDR3 covers 14 residues. J gave up 2 bases and V 7 bases, and 7 bases lay outside the gene matches. This CDR3 reads CASIQGGINTEAFF. The CDR3 DNA sequence: TGTGCCAGCATCCAGGGGGGTATAAACACTGAAGCTTTCTTT.

The V gene is TRBV20-1, the J gene TRBJ2-1; D gene unclear. This CDR3 comprises 15 residues. V was trimmed by 4 bases and J by 5 bases, leaving 18 bases between them. The V gene's germline CDR1 is DFQATT and CDR2 SNEGSKA (reference sequence). The DNA of the CDR3 is TGCAGTGCTACCCAGCGCCAATATGGGGACAATGAGCAGTTCTTC. Translation gives CSATQRQYGDNEQFF.

The chain is built from TRBV28 and TRBJ1-4; 7 nucleotides agree with TRBD1. The CDR3 loop spans 15 amino acids. Germline lookup yields CDR1 MDHEN and CDR2 SYDVKM. Trimming took 6 bases from V and 4 from J; bases not matched to a gene: 8. As DNA, the CDR3 is TGTGCCAGCAGAGGCGCGGACAGGAGTAATGAAAAACTGTTTTTT. It translates to CASRGADRSNEKLFF. Using reference TRBV28 and TRBJ1-4 for the parts outside the CDR3, the full variable domain is DVKVTQSSRYLVKRTGEKVFLECVQDMDHENMFWYRQDPGLGLRLIYFSYDVKMKEKGDIPEGYSVSREKKERFSLILESASTNQTSMYLCASRGADRSNEKLFFGSGTQLSVL.

The sample holds a few counts of this clonotype. This chain joins TRBV7-9 and TRBJ1-6; D is uncertain. The CDR3 loop spans 15 amino acids. The V end was cut by 7 bases, the J end by 3 bases, with 13 bases between. Germline CDR1 is SEHNR and CDR2 is FQNEAQ (reference sequence). CDR3 DNA sequence: TGTGCCAGCATCCCGGTAACAAACTATAATTCACCCCTCCACTTT. Amino acid sequence: CASIPVTNYNSPLHF. Complete variable domain (other parts from reference TRBV7-9 and TRBJ1-6): DTGVSQNPRHKITKRGQNVTFRCDPISEHNRLYWYRQTLGQGPEFLTYFQNEAQLEKSRLLSDRFSAERPKGSFSTLEIQRTEQGDSAMYLCASIPVTNYNSPLHFGNGTRLTVT.

CDR3 DNA sequence: TGTGCCAGCAGCCTCCCCCTCGGGGGAGGGCCTGACAATGAGCAGTTCTTC. The encoded protein is CASSLPLGGGPDNEQFF. The genes are TRBV6-2 or TRBV6-3 and TRBJ2-1; 7 bases map to TRBD2. The CDR3 sequence is 17 residues long. V was clipped by 6 bases and J by 5 bases; unmatched bases: 16. Germline V gene sequence: CDR1 MNHEY, CDR2 SVGEGT.

The chain combines TRBV20-1 with TRBJ1-3; 8 nucleotides align to TRBD1. CDR3 length equals 12 residues. Looked up from germline, CDR1 is DFQATT and CDR2 is SNEGSKA (reference sequence). V lost 3 bases, J lost 7 bases, and 2 bases stayed unmatched. CDR3 nucleotide sequence: TGCAGTGCTAGTCGACAGGGGAACACCATATATTTT. Translation gives CSASRQGNTIYF.

This clonotype was seen a few times. The chain uses TRBV20-1 and TRBJ2-3, with 14 positions matching TRBD2. CDR1 DFQATT and CDR2 SNEGSKA come from the germline V gene (reference sequence). There are 17 residues in the CDR3. V gave up 0 bases and J gave up 6 bases; unmatched junction bases: 8. The CDR3 nucleotides are TGCAGTGCTAGAGACCCGGGACTAGCGGGAGTGGTGGATACGCAGTATTTT. Translation gives CSARDPGLAGVVDTQYF.

The chain employs TRBV20-1 and TRBJ2-3, with D possibly TRBD2 on 6 matching bases. V was pared by 1 base and J by 6 bases, with 14 bases between. Germline V lookup: CDR1 DFQATT, CDR2 SNEGSKA (reference sequence). The CDR3 consists of 14 residues. The CDR3 here is CSARGPGGADTQYF. DNA of the CDR3: TGCAGTGCTAGAGGCCCCGGCGGGGCGGATACGCAGTATTTT.

This sequence joins TRBV20-1 and TRBJ1-2; 7 bases line up with TRBD1. The CDR3 extends over 11 amino acids. J gave up 8 bases and V 1 base, and 1 base lay outside the gene matches. Germline V gene data show CDR1 as DFQATT and CDR2 as SNEGSKA (reference sequence). CDR3 residues: CSARGTGGYTF. CDR3 nucleotides: TGCAGTGCTAGAGGGACAGGCGGCTACACCTTC.

The chain carries TRBV24-1 and TRBJ2-2, with no clear D. The CDR3 is 13 residues long. Germline lookup yields CDR1 KGHDR and CDR2 SFDVKD. The germline V and J ends were trimmed by 6 bases and 5 bases, with 9 bases remaining between them. CDR3 in amino acids: CATSFSSTGELFF. CDR3 coding DNA: TGTGCCACCAGTTTTAGCTCGACCGGGGAGCTGTTTTTT.

V is TRBV7-9 and J is TRBJ2-7, with D tentatively TRBD1 (5 bases). V lost 4 bases to trimming and J lost 6 bases, with 10 bases between them. Germline CDR1 reads SEHNR; CDR2 reads FQNEAQ (reference sequence). The CDR3 length is 12 residues. In DNA, the CDR3 is TGTGCCAGCAGCTACCAGGGATTCGAGCAGTACTTC. Translated: CASSYQGFEQYF.

This clonotype was found a few times. The V gene is TRBV6-5, the J gene TRBJ2-7; TRBD1 matches 9 bases. This CDR3 spans 16 amino acids. Germline V gene sequence: CDR1 MNHEY, CDR2 SVGAGI. The V gene end was trimmed by 5 bases and the J gene end by 3 bases; junction bases not matched to a gene: 11. The CDR3 here is CASSGLTGGEVYEQYF. Here the CDR3 DNA reads TGTGCCAGCAGTGGCTTGACAGGGGGTGAGGTCTACGAGCAGTACTTC.

The gene calls are TRBV6-5 and TRBJ2-3, with D possibly TRBD2 on 5 matching bases. The V and J ends lost 4 bases and 7 bases respectively, with 9 bases between them. The CDR3 has 12 residues. Germline CDR1 and CDR2: MNHEY and SVGAGI. The DNA for the CDR3 is TGTGCCAGCAGTTCCCCGGGATATACGCAGTATTTT. Translation gives CASSSPGYTQYF.

The CDR3 is CASQDRATDTQYF. The CDR3 region has the DNA TGTGCCAGCCAGGACAGGGCCACAGATACGCAGTATTTT. This chain links TRBV18 with TRBJ2-3; 8 nucleotides line up with TRBD1. The ends lost 8 bases at V and 2 bases at J; junction bases unmatched: 3. This CDR3 is built from 13 residues. Germline V gives CDR1 KGHSH, CDR2 LQKENI.